The clone carrying this T cell receptor (beta chain) appeared a single time. Its antigen is not known. These data are taken from a study of shared clonotypes between healthy human individuals. Data came from immunoSEQ multiplex PCR; TCRdb stores just in-frame clones and leaves some out. The table includes some 2,500,000 clones, over 85% detected once. Study results and caveats: When naive CD4 clonotypes were compared across a handful of donors, 4% to 6.5% were shared.

Material for sequencing was naive CD4+ T cells from PBMCs. Subset here: CD45RA+ positively selected. This TCR was sampled from a man between 18 and 29 years old in good health. Some clones in this sample may be carry-over from other donors' samples.

The CDR3 here is CAPGKAPGRSYNEQFF. DNA of the CDR3: TGTGCCCCCGGAAAGGCCCCAGGTAGGTCCTACAATGAGCAGTTCTTC. The chain combines TRBV27 with TRBJ2-1; the D is unclear. From germline, CDR1 is MNHEY and CDR2 SMNVEV (reference sequence). This CDR3 spans 16 amino acids. Trimming removed 11 bases from V and 1 base from J, with 21 bases in between.